This T cell receptor beta chain was retrieved from a study of T cell responses to AZD1222 COVID-19 vaccine. Overall study results and limits: At study baseline, merely a handful of AZD1222 recipients were seropositive.

As regards this clone: Its antigen is unknown.

Trimming took off 0 bases at V and 2 bases at J, with 5 bases between the two ends. The CDR3 contains 14 residues. CDR1 SGDLS and CDR2 YYNGEE come from the germline V gene. Analysis merged second doses at about 4 or about 12 weeks. TCRdb's table, derived via immunoSEQ multiplex PCR, lists solely in-frame clones and lacks some. The sample records 79,000 or so clones, roughly 89% being singletons. The chain recombines TRBV9 with TRBJ2-2, with no clear D. The sequence was obtained from an adult who received the AZD1222 COVID-19 vaccine. Sequencing was performed on peripheral blood, taken 28 days after the second AZD1222 dose. As DNA, the CDR3 is TGTGCCAGCAGCGTAGGACCTAACACCGGGGAGCTGTTTTTT. Amino acids: CASSVGPNTGELFF.